This TCR beta chain is drawn from a study of blood T cell repertoires in COVID-19. Sequencing used immunoSEQ multiplex PCR; TCRdb keeps in-frame clones, though not all of them. The data hold around 150,000 clones, with about 76% observed a single time. Trimming shortened V by 4 bases and J by 5 bases, and 19 bases separated the two germline ends. The CDR3 runs 16 residues. Germline values: CDR1 ENHRY, CDR2 SYGVKD. The chain employs TRBV10-3 and TRBJ2-3; tentative D call: TRBD2 (7 bases). The sequence was obtained from a woman aged 60 to 75 with active or convalescent COVID-19. The material sequenced was peripheral blood. The CDR3 DNA follows: TGTGCCATCAGTGGCGGGGCGGGGGCCCGTCAAGATACGCAGTATTTT. Protein: CAISGGAGARQDTQYF.